A single T cell receptor beta chain is shown here with its context. Its antigen remains unknown. Second-dose intervals of approximately 4 or approximately 12 weeks were pooled. This sample stems from a study of T cell responses to AZD1222 COVID-19 vaccine. Study-wide points: Donors in the cohort were predominantly white British and more often female, and clonal diversity was possibly underestimated.

The protocol was immunoSEQ multiplex PCR, while the TCRdb copy is restricted to in-frame clones and leaves out a portion. This sample has approximately 140,000 clones; about 92% occur once, and the top ten carry approximately 3.5%. With 1 base clipped from V and 7 bases from J, the junction kept 3 bases outside the gene matches. This CDR3 comprises 13 residues. Germline V gene lookup returns CDR1 SGHTA and CDR2 FQGTGA. The V gene is TRBV7-3, the J gene TRBJ1-2, with TRBD1 matching 7 bases. Sequenced material: peripheral blood, taken 28 days after the second AZD1222 dose. The sequence was collected from an adult who received the AZD1222 COVID-19 vaccine. CDR3 in DNA: TGTGCCAGCAGCTTAAGTCAGGGGGGTGGCTACACCTTC. Protein product: CASSLSQGGGYTF.